This T cell receptor (beta chain) stems from a study of OX40 agonist ivuxolimab in advanced cancers. The overall study: Of the patients, three showed partial responses, one with hepatocellular carcinoma and two with cutaneous melanoma.

Blood specimens came from baseline, cycle 4 day 1, and cycle 7 day 1. Sequencing was performed with immunoSEQ multiplex PCR; in TCRdb, only in-frame clones are kept and a portion is missing. The repertoire holds 20,000 to 25,000 clones, with about 86% as singletons. This material consisted of CD4+ or CD8+ T cells sorted from blood, taken in a trial of the OX40 agonist ivuxolimab. This receptor was identified in an adult with an advanced solid tumor such as melanoma, head and neck, liver or kidney cancer.

The CDR3 protein is CASIPTRTGSSGANVLTF. The CDR3 nucleotides read TGTGCCAGCATCCCCACCCGGACAGGGAGCTCTGGGGCCAACGTCCTGACTTTC. This chain joins TRBV11-2 and TRBJ2-6; TRBD1 matches 8 bases. V lost 7 bases and J lost 0; bases outside the gene matches: 11. CDR1 and CDR2 from the germline V gene are SGHAT and FQNNGV. The CDR3 contains 18 residues.